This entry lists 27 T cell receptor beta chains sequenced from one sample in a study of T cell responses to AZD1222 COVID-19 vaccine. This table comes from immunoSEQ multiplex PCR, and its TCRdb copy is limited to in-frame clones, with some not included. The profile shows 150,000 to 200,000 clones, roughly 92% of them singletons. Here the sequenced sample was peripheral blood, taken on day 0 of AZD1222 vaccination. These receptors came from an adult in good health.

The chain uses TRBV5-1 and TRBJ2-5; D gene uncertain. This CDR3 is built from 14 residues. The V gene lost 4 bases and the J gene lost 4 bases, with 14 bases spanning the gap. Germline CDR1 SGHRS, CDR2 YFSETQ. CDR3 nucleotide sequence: TGCGCCAGCAGCGAGGAAACCAGACGAGAGACCCAGTACTTC. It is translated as CASSEETRRETQYF.

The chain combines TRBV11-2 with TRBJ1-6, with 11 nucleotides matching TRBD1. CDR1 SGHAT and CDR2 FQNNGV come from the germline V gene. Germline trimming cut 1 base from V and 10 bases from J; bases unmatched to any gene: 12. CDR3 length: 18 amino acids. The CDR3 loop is CASSLAWGDRGSRSPLHF. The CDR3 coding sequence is TGTGCCAGCAGCTTAGCCTGGGGGGACAGGGGGTCGAGGTCACCCCTCCACTTT.

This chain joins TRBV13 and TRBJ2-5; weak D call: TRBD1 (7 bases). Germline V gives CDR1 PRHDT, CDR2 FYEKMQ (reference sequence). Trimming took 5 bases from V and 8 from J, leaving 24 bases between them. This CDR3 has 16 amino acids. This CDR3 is CASSDIRGTAIRTQYF. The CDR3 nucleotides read TGTGCCAGCAGCGATATCAGGGGGACTGCTATCAGAACCCAGTACTTC. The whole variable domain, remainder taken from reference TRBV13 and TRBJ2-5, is AAGVIQSPRHLIKEKRETATLKCYPIPRHDTVYWYQQGPGQDPQFLISFYEKMQSDKGSIPDRFSAQQFSDYHSELNMSSLELGDSALYFCASSDIRGTAIRTQYFGPGTRLLVL.

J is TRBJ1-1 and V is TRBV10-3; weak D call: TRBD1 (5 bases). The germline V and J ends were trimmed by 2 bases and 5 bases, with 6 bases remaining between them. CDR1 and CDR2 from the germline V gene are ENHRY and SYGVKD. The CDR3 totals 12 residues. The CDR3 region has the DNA TGTGCCATCAGTGAGAAGGGGACTGAAGCTTTCTTT. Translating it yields CAISEKGTEAFF.

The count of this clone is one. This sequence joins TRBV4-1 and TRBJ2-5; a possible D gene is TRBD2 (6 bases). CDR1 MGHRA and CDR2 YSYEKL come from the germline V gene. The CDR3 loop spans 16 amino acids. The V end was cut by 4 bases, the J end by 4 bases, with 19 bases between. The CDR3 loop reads CASSLNSGAPTETQYF. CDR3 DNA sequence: TGCGCCAGCAGCCTAAATAGCGGCGCGCCTACAGAGACCCAGTACTTC.

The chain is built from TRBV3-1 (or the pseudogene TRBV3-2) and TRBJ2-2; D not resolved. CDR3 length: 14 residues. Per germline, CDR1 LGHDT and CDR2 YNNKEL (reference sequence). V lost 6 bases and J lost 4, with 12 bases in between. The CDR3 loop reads CASSPPKSTGELFF. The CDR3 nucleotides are TGTGCCAGCAGTCCCCCCAAAAGCACCGGGGAGCTGTTTTTT.

DNA for the CDR3: TGCGCCAGCACCCTCCGGGTTGACACTGAAGCTTTCTTT. Residues: CASTLRVDTEAFF. The rearrangement uses TRBV5-1 and TRBJ1-1, with D unresolved. Trimming stripped 6 bases from V and 3 bases from J, with 12 bases between. The CDR3 spans 13 residues. Germline V gene lookup returns CDR1 SGHRS and CDR2 YFSETQ.

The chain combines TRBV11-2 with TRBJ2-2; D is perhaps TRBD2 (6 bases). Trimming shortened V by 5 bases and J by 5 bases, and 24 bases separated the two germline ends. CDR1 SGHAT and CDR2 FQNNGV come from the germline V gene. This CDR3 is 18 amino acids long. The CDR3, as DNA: TGTGCCAGCAGCCCCCTAAGTTTTGCGCTTCGGGGGACCGGGGAGCTGTTTTTT. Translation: CASSPLSFALRGTGELFF.

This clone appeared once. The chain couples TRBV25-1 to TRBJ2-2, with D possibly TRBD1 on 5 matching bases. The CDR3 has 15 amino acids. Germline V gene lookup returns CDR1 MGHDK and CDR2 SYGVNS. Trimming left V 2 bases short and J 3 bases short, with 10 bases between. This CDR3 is CASSEKGRDTGELFF. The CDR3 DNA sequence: TGTGCCAGCAGTGAAAAAGGCAGGGACACCGGGGAGCTGTTTTTT.

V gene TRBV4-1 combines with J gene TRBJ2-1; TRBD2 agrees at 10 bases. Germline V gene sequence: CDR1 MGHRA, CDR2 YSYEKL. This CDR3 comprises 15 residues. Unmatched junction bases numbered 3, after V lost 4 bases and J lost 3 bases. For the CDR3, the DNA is TGCGCCAGCAGCCGGGGGACTAGCGTCTACAATGAGCAGTTCTTC. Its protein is CASSRGTSVYNEQFF.

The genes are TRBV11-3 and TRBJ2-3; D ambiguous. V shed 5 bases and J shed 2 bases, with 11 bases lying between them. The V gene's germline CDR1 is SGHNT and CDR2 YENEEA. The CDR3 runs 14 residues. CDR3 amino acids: CASSLVPDTDTQYF. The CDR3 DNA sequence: TGTGCCAGCAGCCTTGTCCCCGACACAGATACGCAGTATTTT.

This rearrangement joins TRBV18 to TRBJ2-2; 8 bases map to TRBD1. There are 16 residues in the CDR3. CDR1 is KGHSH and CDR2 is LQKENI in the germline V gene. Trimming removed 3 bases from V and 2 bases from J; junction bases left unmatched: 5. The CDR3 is CASSPPGQENTGELFF. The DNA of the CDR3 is TGTGCCAGCTCACCCCCGGGACAGGAAAACACCGGGGAGCTGTTTTTT.

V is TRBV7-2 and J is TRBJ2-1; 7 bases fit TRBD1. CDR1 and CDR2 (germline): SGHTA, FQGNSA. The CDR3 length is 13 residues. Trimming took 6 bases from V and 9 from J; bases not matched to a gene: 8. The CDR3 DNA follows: TGTGCCAGCAGGACGACAGGGAAAGGTGAGCAGTTCTTC. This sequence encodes CASRTTGKGEQFF. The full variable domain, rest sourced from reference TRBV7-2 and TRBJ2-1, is GAGVSQSPSNKVTEKGKDVELRCDPISGHTALYWYRQSLGQGLEFLIYFQGNSAPDKSGLPSDRFSAERTGGSVSTLTIQRTQQEDSAVYLCASRTTGKGEQFFGPGTRLTVL.

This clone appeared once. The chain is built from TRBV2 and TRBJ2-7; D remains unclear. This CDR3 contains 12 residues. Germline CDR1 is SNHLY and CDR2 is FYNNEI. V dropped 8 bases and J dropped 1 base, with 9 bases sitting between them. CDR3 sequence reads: CASSILSYEQYF. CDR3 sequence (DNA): TGTGCCAGCTCGATCTTGTCCTACGAGCAGTACTTC.

The CDR3 coding sequence is TGTGCCAGCAGGGTGAATGGTGGGGGCAGTAGAGCTTTCTTT. Translating gives CASRVNGGGSRAFF. The rearrangement uses TRBV5-6 and TRBJ1-1; D might be TRBD1 (6 bases). This CDR3 contains 14 residues. Germline V gene data show CDR1 as SGHDT and CDR2 as YYEEEE. V lost 5 bases to trimming and J lost 10 bases, with 21 bases between them. The full variable domain, in which reference TRBV5-6 and TRBJ1-1 provide the parts outside the CDR3, is DAGVTQSPTHLIKTRGQQVTLRCSPKSGHDTVSWYQQALGQGPQFIFQYYEEEERQRGNFPDRFSGHQFPNYSSELNVNALLLGDSALYLCASRVNGGGSRAFFGQGTRLTVV.

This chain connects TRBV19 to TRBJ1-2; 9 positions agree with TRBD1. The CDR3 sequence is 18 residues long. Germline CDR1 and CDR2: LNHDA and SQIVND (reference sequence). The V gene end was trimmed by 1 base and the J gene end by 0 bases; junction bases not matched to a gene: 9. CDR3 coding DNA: TGTGCCAGTAGTATAGCGGGACAGGGAACGAGGGCTAACTATGGCTACACCTTC. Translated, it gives CASSIAGQGTRANYGYTF.

CDR3 DNA: TGTGTCAGAAGCCTCGTCGACAGACCTATAGCACAGATACCGCAGTATTTT. Its translation: CVRSLVDRPIAQIPQYF. The rearrangement joins TRBV7-5 to TRBJ2-3; TRBD1, as called in the table, went unchecked against the DNA. TRBV7-5 is noted as a pseudogene. The CDR3 is made up of 17 amino acids.

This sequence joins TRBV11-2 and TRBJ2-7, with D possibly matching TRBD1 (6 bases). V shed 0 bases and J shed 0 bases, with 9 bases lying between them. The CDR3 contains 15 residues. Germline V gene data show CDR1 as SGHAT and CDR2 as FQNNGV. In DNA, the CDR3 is TGTGCCAGCAGCTTAGAAGCCAGGGGCTCCTACGAGCAGTACTTC. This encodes CASSLEARGSYEQYF.

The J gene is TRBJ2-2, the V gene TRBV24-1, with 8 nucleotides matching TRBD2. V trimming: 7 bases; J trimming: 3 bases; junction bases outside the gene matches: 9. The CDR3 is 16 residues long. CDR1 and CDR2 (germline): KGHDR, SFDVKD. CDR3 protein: CATRDAHSGDTGELFF. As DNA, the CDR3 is TGTGCCACCAGAGACGCTCATAGCGGGGACACCGGGGAGCTGTTTTTT.

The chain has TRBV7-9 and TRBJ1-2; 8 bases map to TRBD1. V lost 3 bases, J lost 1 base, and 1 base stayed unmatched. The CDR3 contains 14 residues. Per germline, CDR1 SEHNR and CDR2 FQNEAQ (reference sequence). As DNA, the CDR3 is TGTGCCAGCAGCTTCGACAGGGGTAACTATGGCTACACCTTC. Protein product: CASSFDRGNYGYTF.

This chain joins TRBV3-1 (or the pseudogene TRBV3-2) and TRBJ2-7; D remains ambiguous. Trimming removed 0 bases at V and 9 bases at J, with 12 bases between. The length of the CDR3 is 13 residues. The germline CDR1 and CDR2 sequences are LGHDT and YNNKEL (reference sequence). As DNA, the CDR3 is TGTGCCAGCAGCCAAGATGGGATATCGGGGCAGTACTTC. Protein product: CASSQDGISGQYF.

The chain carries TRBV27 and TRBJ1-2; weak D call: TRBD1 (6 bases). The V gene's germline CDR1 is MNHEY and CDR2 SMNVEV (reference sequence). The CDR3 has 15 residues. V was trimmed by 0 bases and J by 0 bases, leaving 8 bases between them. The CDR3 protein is CASSLSPGANYGYTF. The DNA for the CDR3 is TGTGCCAGCAGTTTATCCCCAGGGGCTAACTATGGCTACACCTTC.

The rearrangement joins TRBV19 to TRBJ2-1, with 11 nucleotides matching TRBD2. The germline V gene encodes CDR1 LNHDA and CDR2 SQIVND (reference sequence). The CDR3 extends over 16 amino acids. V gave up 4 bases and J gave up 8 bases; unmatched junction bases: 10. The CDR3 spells CASSTQGSGRAYEQFF. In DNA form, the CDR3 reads TGTGCCAGTAGTACCCAAGGTAGCGGGAGGGCCTATGAGCAGTTCTTC.

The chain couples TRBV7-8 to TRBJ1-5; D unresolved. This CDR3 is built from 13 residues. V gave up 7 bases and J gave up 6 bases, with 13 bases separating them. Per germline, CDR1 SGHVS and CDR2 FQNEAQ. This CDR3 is CASTPPLGQPQHF. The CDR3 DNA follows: TGTGCCAGCACACCTCCATTAGGTCAGCCCCAGCATTTT.

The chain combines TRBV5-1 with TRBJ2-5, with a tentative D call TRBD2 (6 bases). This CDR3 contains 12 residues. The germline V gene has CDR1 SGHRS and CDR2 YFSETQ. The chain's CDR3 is CRRAGCLETQYF. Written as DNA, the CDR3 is TGCAGGAGGGCGGGTTGTTTGGAGACCCAGTACTTC.

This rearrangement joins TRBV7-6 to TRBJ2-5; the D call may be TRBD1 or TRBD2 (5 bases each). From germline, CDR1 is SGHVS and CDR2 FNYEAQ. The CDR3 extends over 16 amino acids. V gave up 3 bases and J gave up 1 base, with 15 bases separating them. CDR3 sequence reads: CASSLWPRGAQETQYF. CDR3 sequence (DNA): TGTGCCAGCAGCTTGTGGCCGCGAGGGGCCCAAGAGACCCAGTACTTC.

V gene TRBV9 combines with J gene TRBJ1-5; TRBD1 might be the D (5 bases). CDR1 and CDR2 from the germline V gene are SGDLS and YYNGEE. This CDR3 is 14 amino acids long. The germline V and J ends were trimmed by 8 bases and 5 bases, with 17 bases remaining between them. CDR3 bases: TGTGCCAGTTCTGGGGGGGGATGGTATCAGCCCCAGCATTTT. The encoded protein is CASSGGGWYQPQHF.